The present T cell receptor (beta chain) was sequenced within a study of cytomegalovirus exposure and HLA in healthy donors. Comment on this clone: Its antigen is undetermined.

Primers for the PCR totalled 60 Vbeta and 13 Jbeta. The protocol was immunoSEQ multiplex PCR, while the TCRdb copy is restricted to in-frame clones and leaves out a portion. The data show about 98,000 clones, with about 81% seen just once and less than 1.5% held by the top ten. Notes on the study in general: Later analysis associated a missense DCLRE1C variant with TCR beta V- and J-gene trimming. Analyses of presence and absence presupposed an approximately uniform sequencing depth across donors. HLA restriction was apparent for most CMV-associated TCR beta chains in a later analysis.

Trimming removed 1 base from V and 4 bases from J, with 11 bases in between. Germline-derived CDR1 and CDR2 are SGHTA and FQGNSA. This CDR3 spans 14 amino acids. This receptor was obtained from a man in his forties or fifties in good health and CMV-seronegative. The sample comprised PBMCs. V gene TRBV7-2 combines with J gene TRBJ2-7; D may be TRBD1 (5 bases). This CDR3 reads CASSLVPGIYEQYF. As DNA, the CDR3 is TGTGCCAGCAGCTTAGTGCCAGGGATTTACGAGCAGTACTTC.